The clone carrying this TCR beta chain appeared a few times. Its antigen is currently unknown. The data stem from a study of T-cell memory formation after mild COVID-19. Background on the study: TCR clusters were largely donor specific.

MiXCR, run by TCRdb on the 5' RACE reads, gives a single entry per CDR3 protein. The sample lists fewer than 250,000 distinct CDR3 sequences, roughly 15% seen once, with about 2% in the top ten. Study results and limitations: While clones contracting from day 15 to 85 were balanced between CD4 and CD8, later expanders leaned CD4+.

The material sequenced was PBMCs or a T cell subset sorted from them (not recorded which). The TCR comes from an adult woman who had mild COVID-19 (a few samples of this study predate the infection). Cell type and time point are not known.

The DNA of the CDR3 is TGCAGTGCTAGAGACTCAGGAGGGGTGGATACGCAGTATTTT. This sequence encodes CSARDSGGVDTQYF. The chain carries TRBV20-1 and TRBJ2-3; D may be TRBD2 (6 bases). V gave up 0 bases and J gave up 6 bases, with 13 bases separating them. This CDR3 comprises 14 residues. Per the germline V gene, CDR1 is DFQATT and CDR2 is SNEGSKA (reference sequence).